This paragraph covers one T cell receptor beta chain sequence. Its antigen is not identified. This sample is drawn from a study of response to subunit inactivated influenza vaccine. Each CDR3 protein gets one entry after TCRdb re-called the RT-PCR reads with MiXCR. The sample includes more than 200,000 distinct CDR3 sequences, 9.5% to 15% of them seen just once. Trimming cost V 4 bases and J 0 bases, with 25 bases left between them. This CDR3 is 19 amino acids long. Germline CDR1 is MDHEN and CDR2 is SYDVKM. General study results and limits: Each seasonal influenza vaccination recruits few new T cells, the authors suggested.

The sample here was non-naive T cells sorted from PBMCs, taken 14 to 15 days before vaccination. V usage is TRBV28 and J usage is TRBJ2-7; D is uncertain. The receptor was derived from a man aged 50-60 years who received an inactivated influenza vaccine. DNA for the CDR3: TGTGCCAGCAGTTCCCCAGCCAGGACCAGACACGTACCCTCCTACGAGCAGTACTTC. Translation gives CASSSPARTRHVPSYEQYF.